The clone carrying this T cell receptor (beta chain) has ten or more counts. The antigen is unknown. The sample comes from a study of T-cell reconstitution after alpha-beta-depleted transplantation in children. Study results and caveats: The main origin of T-cell counts and diversity one year after transplant was newly produced T cells.

As it was prepared, the TCRbeta library received unique molecular identifiers. Each CDR3 protein is one row after TCRdb ran MiXCR on the PCR reads. Among approximately 190,000 distinct CDR3 sequences listed, approximately 6.8% were seen once. This CDR3 contains 12 residues. CDR1 is SGHRS and CDR2 is YFSETQ in the germline V gene. V gave up 5 bases and J gave up 11 bases, with 16 bases separating them. The TCR comes from a girl in the first two years of life with combined immunodeficiency, due to receive a stem cell transplant. V usage is TRBV5-1 and J usage is TRBJ1-2, with D possibly being TRBD1 (5 bases). Sequenced material: PBMCs, taken before TCRalphabeta/CD19-depleted stem cell transplant. The chain's CDR3 is CASRMTTAEYTF. The CDR3 DNA reads as TGCGCCAGCAGGATGACGACAGCCGAATACACCTTC.